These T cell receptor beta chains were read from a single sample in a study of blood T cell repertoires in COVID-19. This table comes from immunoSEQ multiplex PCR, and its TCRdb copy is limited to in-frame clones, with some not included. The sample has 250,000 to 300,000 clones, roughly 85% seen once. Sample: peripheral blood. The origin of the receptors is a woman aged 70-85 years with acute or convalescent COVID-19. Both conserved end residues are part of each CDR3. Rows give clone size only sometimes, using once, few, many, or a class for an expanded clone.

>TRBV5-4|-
CASSLTGSNEQYF
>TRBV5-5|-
CASSLEGLNEQFF
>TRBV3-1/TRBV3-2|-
CASSQVPGMNTEAFF
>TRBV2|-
CASGRDRGITGELFF
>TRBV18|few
CASSPGGLGELFF
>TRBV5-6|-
CASSAGQGARFGGYTF
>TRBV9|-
CASSVGHTLYQETQYF
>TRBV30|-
CAWSDGLGANYGYTF
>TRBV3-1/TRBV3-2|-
CASTLTSGGADTQYF
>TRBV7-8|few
CASSPLPLAGYGNYYEQYF
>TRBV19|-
CASSFQGGNQPQHF
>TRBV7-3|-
CASSFSSGGGETQYF
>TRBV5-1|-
CASMNQGTYEQYF
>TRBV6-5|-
CASILAGRTGELFF
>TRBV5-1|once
CASSLDPTRAEAFF
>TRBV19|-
CASGPGTGGTGELFF
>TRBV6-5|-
CASTKRTGTRNEQFF
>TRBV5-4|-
CASSLEGARGRANYGYTF
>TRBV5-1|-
CASSSFSGGPVDTQYF
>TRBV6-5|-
CASSYETLEGRSPLHF
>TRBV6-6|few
CASSLWQGNNSPLHF
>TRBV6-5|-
CASSVQGSTEAFF
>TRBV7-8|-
CASSWRGMNTEAFF
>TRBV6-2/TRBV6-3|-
CASSYTGETEAFF
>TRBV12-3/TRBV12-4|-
CANSGGDPYGYTF
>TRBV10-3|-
CAISPVGHGELFF
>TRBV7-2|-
CASSPPGVSGNTIYF
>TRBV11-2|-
CASSTLTGGYGYTF
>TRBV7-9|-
CASSSGTGRMWYF
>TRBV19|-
CASHARTSSYNEQFF
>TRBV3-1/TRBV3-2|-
CASSPQGGSNTEAFF
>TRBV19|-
CASSTLAGGLSNEQFF
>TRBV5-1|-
CASSFDSYSNQPQHF
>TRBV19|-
CASRPTGTGKTEAFF
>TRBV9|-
CASSARSSSGGFNEQFF